This T cell receptor (beta chain) was observed in a study of Ad26.COV2.S vaccination and SARS-CoV-2 variants. As for the study in general: Donor was assigned to the Ad26.COV2.S arm of trial COV1001.

This clone was picked up one time. Its antigen remains unknown. Only in-frame clones appear in the TCRdb table, and some are missing; sequencing was by immunoSEQ multiplex PCR. This sample yields 440,000 or so clones, of which 90% are seen a single time; under 4.5% belongs to the top ten. Treatment here: around 19 received Ad26.COV2.S at low or high dose, single or two shots; 5 received placebo; per-sample allocation not given. On day 63 after the first injection, vaccine and placebo recipients gave samples. An adult donor aged 18-55 years was enrolled in Boston. Regarding the study as a whole: Spike-specific TCR breadth in vaccine recipients exceeded that seen in placebo recipients.

The input for sequencing was peripheral blood, taken in a trial of Ad26.COV2.S vaccine versus placebo. The receptor was isolated from a person between 18 and 65 years old who received the Ad26.COV2.S COVID-19 vaccine or a placebo.

The CDR3 DNA sequence: TGTGCCAGCAGCCAATTTGGGCTTAAGGACAGGGGGAAAGGCACTGAAGCTTTCTTT. This translates into CASSQFGLKDRGKGTEAFF. The V and J genes are TRBV3-1 (or the pseudogene TRBV3-2) and TRBJ1-1; TRBD1 matches at 10 bases. Germline values: CDR1 LGHDT, CDR2 YNNKEL (reference sequence). The CDR3 runs 19 residues. V lost 2 bases to trimming and J lost 4 bases; unmatched junction nucleotides: 16.